What follows is one T cell receptor (beta chain) and its context. What it recognizes is unknown. These data are taken from a study of CXCR3-negative and CXCR3-positive naive CD8 T cells. Study-level findings and limits: Naive cells positive for CXCR3 carried more hydrophobic TRB CDR3s than CXCR3-negative ones.

Researchers prepared the TRB cDNA libraries using 5' RACE with UMI labels. Following a re-call of the 5' RACE reads, TCRdb has one entry per CDR3 protein and lacks DNA. The listing records about 130,000 distinct CDR3 sequences. CDR3 length: 14 residues. Germline CDR1 reads DFQATT; CDR2 reads SNEGSKA (reference sequence). The sample consisted of naive CXCR3- CD8+ T cells from blood. Subset of the sample: CD45RO-CCR7+CD27+CD95- naive CD8+ T cells lacking CXCR3 (TNR3-). The TCR comes from a human donor in good health. Some clones in this sample may be carry-over from other donors' samples. The chain links TRBV20-1 to TRBJ2-7. CDR3 sequence reads: CSARAMEWGYEQYF.